This TCR beta chain was captured by sequencing in a study of T cells in Graves' hyperthyroidism and ophthalmopathy. Amplified TCR beta CDR3 regions derived from RNA transcripts. When the TCR CDR3 underwent first-round RT-PCR, the HTBI primer set was used. A single record per CDR3 protein comes from TCRdb applying MiXCR to the multiplex PCR reads. The table lists about 320,000 distinct CDR3 sequences, 16% of them singletons. V was shortened by 0 bases and J by 2 bases, with 11 bases between the two germline ends. Germline-derived CDR1 and CDR2 are SGDLS and YYNGEE. The CDR3 is 15 amino acids. The sequencing sample was made of blood. The chain has TRBV9 and TRBJ2-5; either TRBD1 or TRBD2 may fit D (6 bases each). The TCR originated in a man aged 30 to 39 with Graves' hyperthyroidism. The CDR3 DNA reads as TGTGCCAGCAGCGTAGCGGGGGCGGTACAAGAGACCCAGTACTTC. Translating gives CASSVAGAVQETQYF.